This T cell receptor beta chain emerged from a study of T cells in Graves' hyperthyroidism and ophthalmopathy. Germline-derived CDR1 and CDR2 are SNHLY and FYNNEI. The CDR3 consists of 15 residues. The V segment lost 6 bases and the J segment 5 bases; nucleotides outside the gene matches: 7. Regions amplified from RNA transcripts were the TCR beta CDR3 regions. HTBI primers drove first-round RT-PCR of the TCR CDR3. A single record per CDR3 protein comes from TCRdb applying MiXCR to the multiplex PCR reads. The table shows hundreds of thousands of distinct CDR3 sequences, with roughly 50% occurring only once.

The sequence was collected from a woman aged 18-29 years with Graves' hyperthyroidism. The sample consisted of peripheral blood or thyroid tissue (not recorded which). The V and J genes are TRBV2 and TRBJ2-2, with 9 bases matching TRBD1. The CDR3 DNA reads TGTGCCAGCAGGCCCGGGACAGGGAGGACCGGGGAGCTGTTTTTT. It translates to CASRPGTGRTGELFF.